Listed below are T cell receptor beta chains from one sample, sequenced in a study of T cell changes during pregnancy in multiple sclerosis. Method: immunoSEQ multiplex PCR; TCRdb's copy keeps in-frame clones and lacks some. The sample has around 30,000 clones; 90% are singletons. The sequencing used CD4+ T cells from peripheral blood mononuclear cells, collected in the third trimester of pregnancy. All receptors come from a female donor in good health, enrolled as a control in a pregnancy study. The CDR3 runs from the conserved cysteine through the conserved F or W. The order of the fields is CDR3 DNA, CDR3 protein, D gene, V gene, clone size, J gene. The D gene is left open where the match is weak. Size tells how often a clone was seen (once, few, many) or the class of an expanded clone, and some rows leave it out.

CDR3nt: TGTGCCAGCAGTGCGGGTTCACCCCTCCACTTT
CDR3aa: CASSAGSPLHF
d_gene: -
v_gene: TRBV6-1
abundance: -
j_gene: TRBJ1-6

CDR3nt: TGTGCCAGCAGCTTAGATCTATCCTATAATTCACCCCTCCACTTT
CDR3aa: CASSLDLSYNSPLHF
d_gene: -
v_gene: TRBV7-9
abundance: -
j_gene: TRBJ1-6

CDR3nt: TGTGCCAGTAGTAAAAGTACCAAACTCTATGGCTACACCTTC
CDR3aa: CASSKSTKLYGYTF
d_gene: -
v_gene: TRBV19
abundance: once
j_gene: TRBJ1-2

CDR3nt: TGTGCCATCGGTGACAGGGGGATTTTCTATGGCTACACCTTC
CDR3aa: CAIGDRGIFYGYTF
d_gene: TRBD1
v_gene: TRBV10-3
abundance: -
j_gene: TRBJ1-2

CDR3nt: TGCAGCGCCGCCTCTAGCGGGAGAGCCTCCTACGAGCAGTACTTC
CDR3aa: CSAASSGRASYEQYF
d_gene: TRBD2
v_gene: TRBV29-1
abundance: once
j_gene: TRBJ2-7

CDR3nt: TGTGCCAGCAGTCTTGACAGCTACACTGAAGCTTTCTTT
CDR3aa: CASSLDSYTEAFF
d_gene: -
v_gene: TRBV6-1
abundance: -
j_gene: TRBJ1-1

CDR3nt: TGTGCCACCCTAGACTTCGAAAGGGGTGGCTACACCTTC
CDR3aa: CATLDFERGGYTF
d_gene: -
v_gene: TRBV6-6
abundance: -
j_gene: TRBJ1-2

CDR3nt: TGTGCCACTCGAGGGGGGGTTGGGAGAGGAAGTGGCTACACCTTC
CDR3aa: CATRGGVGRGSGYTF
d_gene: -
v_gene: TRBV15
abundance: -
j_gene: TRBJ1-2

CDR3nt: TGTGCCATCAGTACGACAGGGGAAGGCTACACCTTC
CDR3aa: CAISTTGEGYTF
d_gene: TRBD1
v_gene: TRBV10-3
abundance: -
j_gene: TRBJ1-2

CDR3nt: TGCGCAGGGGGGGACAGGGCCACCGGGGAGCTGTTTTTT
CDR3aa: CAGGDRATGELFF
d_gene: TRBD1
v_gene: TRBV19
abundance: -
j_gene: TRBJ2-2

CDR3nt: TGTGCCAGCCAAGGGCTACTAGCGGGAGGCTACGAGCAGTACTTC
CDR3aa: CASQGLLAGGYEQYF
d_gene: TRBD2
v_gene: TRBV6-5
abundance: -
j_gene: TRBJ2-7

CDR3nt: TGTGCCAGCAGCCCGGGATGGACTGAAGCTTTCTTT
CDR3aa: CASSPGWTEAFF
d_gene: -
v_gene: TRBV5-6
abundance: -
j_gene: TRBJ1-1

CDR3nt: TGTGCCAGCAGGCCAAGCGGGACCGGGGAGCTGTTTTTT
CDR3aa: CASRPSGTGELFF
d_gene: -
v_gene: TRBV6-5
abundance: -
j_gene: TRBJ2-2

CDR3nt: TGTGCCAGCAGTCGGGCAGGGGACGGCGGCGCCCGGGGCTACACCTTC
CDR3aa: CASSRAGDGGARGYTF
d_gene: -
v_gene: TRBV27
abundance: -
j_gene: TRBJ1-2

CDR3nt: TGCACCAGCAGCCCCCGACAGGGGGCGCGGCAAGAAAAACTGTTTTTT
CDR3aa: CTSSPRQGARQEKLFF
d_gene: -
v_gene: TRBV1
abundance: -
j_gene: TRBJ1-4

CDR3nt: TGTGCCAGCGGGACAGGGTCTGGGGCCAACGTCCTGACTTTC
CDR3aa: CASGTGSGANVLTF
d_gene: TRBD1
v_gene: TRBV2
abundance: -
j_gene: TRBJ2-6

CDR3nt: TGTGCCAGCAGCTCCGATGGGGGGGGGTTCACCTACGAGCAGTACTTC
CDR3aa: CASSSDGGGFTYEQYF
d_gene: TRBD2
v_gene: TRBV11-2
abundance: -
j_gene: TRBJ2-7

CDR3nt: TGTGCCAGCAGCGTAGTTGGCAGGGAAGGGAATGGCTACACCTTC
CDR3aa: CASSVVGREGNGYTF
d_gene: -
v_gene: TRBV9
abundance: -
j_gene: TRBJ1-2

CDR3nt: TGTGCCAGCAGCGGACAGGGGGCCTCCTACAATGAGCAGTTCTTC
CDR3aa: CASSGQGASYNEQFF
d_gene: TRBD1
v_gene: TRBV6-6
abundance: -
j_gene: TRBJ2-1

CDR3nt: TGTGCCTGGAGGGCGGGGGGGCTTGAGACCCAGTACTTC
CDR3aa: CAWRAGGLETQYF
d_gene: TRBD2
v_gene: TRBV30
abundance: -
j_gene: TRBJ2-5

CDR3nt: TGTGCCAGTAGCGCAGGGGGCTATAGCAATCAGCCCCAGCATTTT
CDR3aa: CASSAGGYSNQPQHF
d_gene: TRBD1
v_gene: TRBV19
abundance: -
j_gene: TRBJ1-5

CDR3nt: TGTGCCAGCAGCTTCAGGGGGCCCTCTGGAAACACCATATATTTT
CDR3aa: CASSFRGPSGNTIYF
d_gene: TRBD1
v_gene: TRBV5-6
abundance: -
j_gene: TRBJ1-3

CDR3nt: TGTGCCAGCAGCCATATGTGGACAGGCATGAACACTGAAGCTTTCTTT
CDR3aa: CASSHMWTGMNTEAFF
d_gene: TRBD1
v_gene: TRBV27
abundance: -
j_gene: TRBJ1-1

CDR3nt: TGCGCCAGCAGCCAAGACTGGGCAGCTGGAAACACCATATATTTT
CDR3aa: CASSQDWAAGNTIYF
d_gene: -
v_gene: TRBV4-1
abundance: -
j_gene: TRBJ1-3

CDR3nt: TGTGCCAGCAGCCCCGGAGGGTCCCCAGAGACCCAGTACTTC
CDR3aa: CASSPGGSPETQYF
d_gene: -
v_gene: TRBV11-3
abundance: -
j_gene: TRBJ2-5

CDR3nt: TGCAGCGTCGCCCGGTGGACTAGCGGGGGGGTGGGGCAAGAGACCCAGTACTTC
CDR3aa: CSVARWTSGGVGQETQYF
d_gene: TRBD2
v_gene: TRBV29-1
abundance: once
j_gene: TRBJ2-5

CDR3nt: TGTGCCAGCAGCTTAAGATCTACTAGCGGGGGCCTTCAAGAGACCCAGTACTTC
CDR3aa: CASSLRSTSGGLQETQYF
d_gene: TRBD2
v_gene: TRBV11-3
abundance: -
j_gene: TRBJ2-5

CDR3nt: TGTGCCAGCAGCTCCCGGGCAGGGGGTGTAGAAGAGACCCAGTACTTC
CDR3aa: CASSSRAGGVEETQYF
d_gene: TRBD1
v_gene: TRBV7-9
abundance: -
j_gene: TRBJ2-5

CDR3nt: TGTGCTAGGGCACGGGGGGCAGGGGGCTACACCTTC
CDR3aa: CARARGAGGYTF
d_gene: -
v_gene: TRBV12-5
abundance: once
j_gene: TRBJ1-2

CDR3nt: TGTGCCAGCAGGAGAGATGGGGGGGTCGTCACCGGGGAGCTGTTTTTT
CDR3aa: CASRRDGGVVTGELFF
d_gene: TRBD2
v_gene: TRBV11-2
abundance: -
j_gene: TRBJ2-2

CDR3nt: TGTGCCAGTAGTTCGGGAGCTATGAACACTGAAGCTTTCTTT
CDR3aa: CASSSGAMNTEAFF
d_gene: -
v_gene: TRBV19
abundance: -
j_gene: TRBJ1-1

CDR3nt: TGTGCCAGCAGCGTTAGCGGGGGGACGGGACCACAGTACTTC
CDR3aa: CASSVSGGTGPQYF
d_gene: TRBD2
v_gene: TRBV9
abundance: once
j_gene: TRBJ2-5

CDR3nt: TGTGCCAGCAGCAAATGCGGGACAGAAAGCAATCAGCCCCAGCATTTT
CDR3aa: CASSKCGTESNQPQHF
d_gene: -
v_gene: TRBV21-1
abundance: few
j_gene: TRBJ1-5

CDR3nt: TGTGCCAGCAGTTACCCAGGGTTACCCTACACCTTC
CDR3aa: CASSYPGLPYTF
d_gene: -
v_gene: TRBV6-5
abundance: -
j_gene: TRBJ1-2

CDR3nt: TGTGCCAGCAGTCCCCGTCTTCAGGAGCAGTACTTC
CDR3aa: CASSPRLQEQYF
d_gene: -
v_gene: TRBV28
abundance: -
j_gene: TRBJ2-7

CDR3nt: TGTGCCAGCAGCTCCCTCAGAGCGGGGAGCTACAATGAGCAGTTCTTC
CDR3aa: CASSSLRAGSYNEQFF
d_gene: TRBD2
v_gene: TRBV11-3
abundance: -
j_gene: TRBJ2-1

CDR3nt: TGTGCCAGCAGACCGCCGGGACAGAAAACTTTCTTT
CDR3aa: CASRPPGQKTFF
d_gene: TRBD1
v_gene: TRBV6-1
abundance: once
j_gene: TRBJ1-1

CDR3nt: TGTGCCAGCAGGCCGGCGGCTAACTATGGCTACACCTTC
CDR3aa: CASRPAANYGYTF
d_gene: -
v_gene: TRBV25-1
abundance: -
j_gene: TRBJ1-2

CDR3nt: TGCGCCAGCAGCTTGGACAACAGTAACATTCAGTACTTC
CDR3aa: CASSLDNSNIQYF
d_gene: -
v_gene: TRBV5-1
abundance: -
j_gene: TRBJ2-4

CDR3nt: TGTGCCAGCAGCTTACTTCGACAGGGCAGTTGGTACGAGCAGTACTTC
CDR3aa: CASSLLRQGSWYEQYF
d_gene: TRBD1
v_gene: TRBV13
abundance: -
j_gene: TRBJ2-7

CDR3nt: TGTGCCTGGGGCCGGGGTAACTATGGCTACACCTTC
CDR3aa: CAWGRGNYGYTF
d_gene: -
v_gene: TRBV30
abundance: -
j_gene: TRBJ1-2

CDR3nt: TGTGCCAGCAGCTTGGTCGGGACTAGCGATATCTACGAGCAGTACTTC
CDR3aa: CASSLVGTSDIYEQYF
d_gene: TRBD2
v_gene: TRBV5-6
abundance: -
j_gene: TRBJ2-7

CDR3nt: TGTGCCAGCAGCCCGAGCTCTGGGGCCAACGTCCTGACTTTC
CDR3aa: CASSPSSGANVLTF
d_gene: -
v_gene: TRBV7-6
abundance: -
j_gene: TRBJ2-6

CDR3nt: TGTGCCAGCAGTTACCGGGGGTGGGCCGGGGAGCTGTTTTTT
CDR3aa: CASSYRGWAGELFF
d_gene: -
v_gene: TRBV6-5
abundance: once
j_gene: TRBJ2-2

CDR3nt: TGCGCCAGCAGCCAAGAGGCGGGAACGACACCCCTCCACTTT
CDR3aa: CASSQEAGTTPLHF
d_gene: -
v_gene: TRBV4-3
abundance: -
j_gene: TRBJ1-6

CDR3nt: TGTGCCAGCAGTGTGGAAAGCGAGACAGATACGCAGTATTTT
CDR3aa: CASSVESETDTQYF
d_gene: -
v_gene: TRBV2
abundance: once
j_gene: TRBJ2-3

CDR3nt: TGCGCCAGCAGCTTGGGGACTAGTCAAGAGACCCAGTACTTC
CDR3aa: CASSLGTSQETQYF
d_gene: TRBD2
v_gene: TRBV5-1
abundance: -
j_gene: TRBJ2-5

CDR3nt: TGTGCCTGGGCGAGCGGGGTCACAGATACGCAGTATTTT
CDR3aa: CAWASGVTDTQYF
d_gene: TRBD2
v_gene: TRBV30
abundance: once
j_gene: TRBJ2-3

CDR3nt: TGTGCCAGCAGCGGAACAGGGACAAAACTGTTTTTT
CDR3aa: CASSGTGTKLFF
d_gene: -
v_gene: TRBV7-2
abundance: -
j_gene: TRBJ1-4

CDR3nt: TGTGCCAGTAGTACAGGGACAGGGGGCGGAAAGACCCAGTACTTC
CDR3aa: CASSTGTGGGKTQYF
d_gene: TRBD1
v_gene: TRBV19
abundance: -
j_gene: TRBJ2-5

CDR3nt: TGTGCCAGCAGCCCCCGGACAGGGGGAGGTGAAAAACTGTTTTTT
CDR3aa: CASSPRTGGGEKLFF
d_gene: TRBD1
v_gene: TRBV7-6
abundance: -
j_gene: TRBJ1-4

CDR3nt: TGTGCCAGCAGCTTATCGGTTAGCGGGAGGGCCGGGGGGGAGCAGTTCTTC
CDR3aa: CASSLSVSGRAGGEQFF
d_gene: TRBD2
v_gene: TRBV11-2
abundance: -
j_gene: TRBJ2-1

CDR3nt: TGCAGCGTTGCCGGCGGGCAGCCTGGGGCCAACGTCCTGACTTTC
CDR3aa: CSVAGGQPGANVLTF
d_gene: -
v_gene: TRBV29-1
abundance: -
j_gene: TRBJ2-6

CDR3nt: TGTGCCAGCAGCTTGGGCGGGGTAGCGGGGGGACGCACAGATACGCAGTATTTT
CDR3aa: CASSLGGVAGGRTDTQYF
d_gene: TRBD2
v_gene: TRBV5-6
abundance: -
j_gene: TRBJ2-3

CDR3nt: TGCGCCAGCAGCTTGGGGGGGACTAGTCACTTCACAGATACGCAGTATTTT
CDR3aa: CASSLGGTSHFTDTQYF
d_gene: TRBD2
v_gene: TRBV5-1
abundance: -
j_gene: TRBJ2-3